The entry that follows covers one T cell receptor (beta chain) sequence. What antigen it recognizes has not been identified. Base qualities are not recorded, but no much larger clone differs from it by a single base. This entry belongs to a study of blood T cell repertoires in COVID-19 (dated by TCRdb to about 2020). For the wider study: Collaborator samples came from the United States, Italy and Spain and covered acute and convalescent phases of COVID-19. Deeply sampled blood TCRbeta repertoires from subjects exposed to, actively infected with, or recovered from COVID-19 were included in the dataset. HLA class I and class II types, where available, came from metadata supplied by the sample provider rather than from assay-based typing. Sample metadata almost always included a de-identified subject ID, COVID-19 status, age in years and sex. The samples were drawn from two sources: the first 160 participants of the ongoing ImmuneRACE study, and fewer than 1,500 subjects contributed by 6 global collaborators. The repertoires were made available in a free public database intended to serve as a resource for research on the immune response to SARS-CoV-2. The material from the prospective study consisted of cDNA or gDNA derived from T cells, B-cell-depleted T cells, or PBMCs. What the research found in general, with its limitations: How much clinical and demographic metadata was included differed by source and by participant, and the metadata was provided uncurated.

From V the trimming removes 1 base and from J it removes 0 bases, while the gene matches leave 7 bases of the junction unaccounted for. From the germline V gene, CDR1 is MGHRA and CDR2 is YSYEKL. Taken from cysteine to phenylalanine, the CDR3 has 17 residues. Solely the CDR3 DNA is kept, with 51 bases framed from the first base. TCRbeta CDR3 regions were amplified from genomic DNA by means of the immunoSEQ Assay, a bias-controlled multiplex PCR. The authors' pipeline ran thus. The number of nucleated cells in each sample was estimated by amplification of reference gene primers within the assay. To quantify the absolute abundance of each unique TCRbeta CDR3 rearrangement, sequence reads were collapsed and filtered. For each sample, productive Simpson clonality was calculated by taking the square root of Simpson's diversity index across productive rearrangements. Imported from immuneACCESS, the table was reduced by TCRdb to in-frame sequences with V and J called. These copies leave out some clones; in studies compared against another copy, an unresolved V gene accounts for under half, and the cause of the remainder is not known. The DNA was the basis for D and trimming; V, J and clone size are from that table. The sample includes approximately 290,000 clones, with roughly 87% observed a single time. 2% to 3% of the sample rests with the top ten.

Each collaborating institution followed its own protocols to collect whole blood in K2EDTA tubes. For TCRbeta analysis, collaborators shipped samples as frozen whole blood, isolated PBMCs, or DNA extracted from either of those sample types. The clonotype was recovered from a young man with active or convalescent COVID-19. The chain uses TRBV4-1 and TRBJ2-7, and 9 junction bases match TRBD2. Source material: peripheral blood. Here is the DNA: TGCGCCAGCAGCCAAGCCGGAGCGGGGGGAAACTCCTACGAGCAGTACTTC. It specifies CASSQAGAGGNSYEQYF.